The 27 T cell receptor beta chains below all came from one sample that was sequenced in a study of a mutant IDH1 vaccine in newly diagnosed glioma. Documented time point: week 5, during vaccination. Doses consisted of 300 ug of mutant IDH1 20-mer peptide each, paired with topical imiquimod. Profiling relied on immunoSEQ multiplex PCR, and the TCRdb table lists in-frame clones only, not all of them. Seen here are 40,000 or so clones, roughly nine tenths observed once, and the top ten hold 2% to 3%. The antigens of these receptors remain unknown. The sequenced sample was PBMCs, obtained from a glioma patient whose treatment included an IDH1 peptide vaccine. The receptors derive from a man aged 50 to 59 with glioma.

This clone was observed a single time. The chain uses TRBV15 and TRBJ2-6, with D unresolved. This CDR3 has 16 residues. The V and J ends lost 0 bases and 2 bases respectively, with 8 bases between them. Germline assignment: CDR1 LNHNV and CDR2 YYDKDF (reference sequence). DNA of the CDR3: TGTGCCACCAGCAGAGATAAAGGAGCTGGGGCCAACGTCCTGACTTTC. This codes for CATSRDKGAGANVLTF.

The chain couples TRBV2 to TRBJ1-1, with unresolved D. The germline V and J ends were trimmed by 10 bases and 7 bases, with 10 bases remaining between them. Germline loops: CDR1 SNHLY, CDR2 FYNNEI. The CDR3 runs 10 residues. The CDR3 nucleotides are TGTGCCAATTCGGACCTTGAAGCTTTCTTT. This codes for CANSDLEAFF.

This chain uses TRBV7-9 with TRBJ1-2; unclear D gene. The length of the CDR3 is 15 residues. V gave up 1 base and J gave up 4 bases, with 13 bases separating them. Germline CDR1 reads SEHNR; CDR2 reads FQNEAQ (reference sequence). The CDR3 DNA reads as TGTGCCAGCAGCTTAGACGTCGTCAGAAGCTATGGCTACACCTTC. Protein: CASSLDVVRSYGYTF.

V is TRBV19 and J is TRBJ2-7, with TRBD2 as a possible D gene (6 bases). The germline gives CDR1 LNHDA, CDR2 SQIVND (reference sequence). The germline V and J ends were trimmed by 4 bases and 2 bases, with 15 bases remaining between them. This CDR3 has 15 residues. CDR3 region: CASSTHLGGAYEQYF. The CDR3 nucleotides read TGTGCCAGTAGTACCCACTTGGGCGGGGCCTACGAGCAGTACTTC.

The rearrangement links TRBV27 to TRBJ1-2; TRBD1 might be the D (5 bases). The CDR3 totals 17 residues. Germline V gene data show CDR1 as MNHEY and CDR2 as SMNVEV (reference sequence). Trimming left V 2 bases short and J 2 bases short, with 18 bases between. The CDR3 is CASSLRGAGVLNYGYTF. The CDR3 nucleotides read TGTGCCAGCAGTTTAAGGGGAGCGGGGGTCTTAAACTATGGCTACACCTTC.

This chain joins TRBV6-6 and TRBJ2-3; D is undetermined. CDR3 size: 16 residues. V lost 6 bases and J 2 bases, leaving 18 bases between the germline ends. Germline V lookup: CDR1 MNHNY, CDR2 SVGAGI (reference sequence). The CDR3 here is CASRANDRATTDTQYF. The CDR3 nucleotides read TGTGCCAGCAGGGCCAACGACCGGGCCACCACAGATACGCAGTATTTT.

This rearrangement joins TRBV4-3 to TRBJ1-2; TRBD1 aligns across 11 bases. Germline V CDR1 and CDR2: LGHNA, YSLEER. Unmatched junction bases numbered 12, after V lost 1 base and J lost 5 bases. The CDR3 is 18 residues long. CDR3: CASSQGVKRTGGGYGYTF. The CDR3 DNA sequence: TGCGCCAGCAGCCAAGGGGTCAAAAGGACAGGGGGCGGGTATGGCTACACCTTC.

V usage is TRBV30 and J usage is TRBJ2-7; D is unclear. V lost 3 bases and J 4 bases, leaving 7 bases between the germline ends. Germline values: CDR1 GTSNPN, CDR2 SVGIG (reference sequence). The CDR3 runs to 11 residues. The CDR3 protein is CAWSVGYEQYF. Here the CDR3 DNA reads TGTGCCTGGAGCGTGGGATACGAGCAGTACTTC.

The V call is TRBV6-1, the J call TRBJ1-5; 8 positions agree with TRBD1. V was pared by 6 bases and J by 7 bases, with 11 bases of the junction left unmatched. Germline V gene sequence: CDR1 MNHNS, CDR2 SASEGT. This CDR3 has 15 residues. Here the CDR3 reads CASRLKTGVNQPQHF. The CDR3 DNA reads TGTGCCAGCAGGTTGAAGACAGGGGTCAACCAGCCCCAGCATTTT.

V gene TRBV10-3 combines with J gene TRBJ1-2; a weak D match, TRBD1 (5 bases). V dropped 2 bases and J dropped 0 bases, with 16 bases sitting between them. This CDR3 is 17 amino acids long. Germline CDR1 reads ENHRY; CDR2 reads SYGVKD. The CDR3 DNA reads as TGTGCCATCAGTGAGCCGGGGGAGGCAAATACTAACTATGGCTACACCTTC. This gives the protein CAISEPGEANTNYGYTF.

The rearrangement links TRBV6-5 to TRBJ2-6; possibly TRBD2 for D (5 bases). CDR3 length: 15 amino acids. V was cut by 2 bases and J by 10 bases, with 15 bases left in between. Germline-derived CDR1 and CDR2 are MNHEY and SVGAGI. CDR3 sequence: CASSYRTFIGNVLTF. CDR3 in DNA: TGTGCCAGCAGTTACCGGACTTTTATAGGGAACGTCCTGACTTTC.

V is TRBV5-8 and J is TRBJ1-3; perhaps TRBD1 as D (5 bases). V was shortened by 2 bases and J by 1 base, with 13 bases between the two germline ends. This CDR3 region has 16 residues. Germline lookup yields CDR1 SGHTS and CDR2 YDEGEE. CDR3 sequence (DNA): TGTGCCAGCAGCTTAGTCCGACAGTCGTCTGGAAACACCATATATTTT. It codes for CASSLVRQSSGNTIYF.

V is TRBV30 and J is TRBJ1-5, with D maybe TRBD1 (5 bases). Trimming removed 4 bases from V and 2 bases from J, with 9 bases in between. Per germline, CDR1 GTSNPN and CDR2 SVGIG (reference sequence). The CDR3 consists of 13 residues. CDR3 coding DNA: TGTGCCTGGAACCAGGGAGGCAATCAGCCCCAGCATTTT. It encodes CAWNQGGNQPQHF.

The rearrangement joins TRBV7-9 to TRBJ2-7; no definite D call. Trimming pared 3 bases from V and 3 bases from J, leaving 6 bases between. Per germline, CDR1 SEHNR and CDR2 FQNEAQ (reference sequence). This CDR3 is built from 12 residues. This CDR3 is CASSLGSYEQYF. Written as DNA, the CDR3 is TGTGCCAGCAGCTTGGGTAGCTACGAGCAGTACTTC.

The chain recombines TRBV7-6 with TRBJ2-5; TRBD2 agrees at 7 bases. The CDR3 sequence is 13 residues long. V trimming: 5 bases; J trimming: 2 bases; junction bases outside the gene matches: 2. Per germline, CDR1 SGHVS and CDR2 FNYEAQ. This CDR3 is CASSAGLQETQYF. In DNA form, the CDR3 reads TGTGCCAGCAGCGCGGGACTACAAGAGACCCAGTACTTC.

The chain joins TRBV27 to TRBJ1-1; D is perhaps TRBD1 (6 bases). The CDR3 has 14 amino acids. Germline loops: CDR1 MNHEY, CDR2 SMNVEV (reference sequence). Trimming removed 2 bases at V and 2 bases at J, with 9 bases between. This CDR3 reads CASSLGQINTEAFF. CDR3 DNA: TGTGCCAGCAGTTTAGGACAGATCAACACTGAAGCTTTCTTT.

V is TRBV6-5 and J is TRBJ2-7; 7 bases are a match to TRBD1. The V and J ends lost 0 bases and 0 bases, in that order; junction bases with no gene match: 2. Germline V lookup: CDR1 MNHEY, CDR2 SVGAGI. This CDR3 region has 15 residues. The chain's CDR3 is CASSYSYRGSYEQYF. The CDR3 DNA sequence: TGTGCCAGCAGTTACTCTTACAGGGGCTCCTACGAGCAGTACTTC.

CDR3 nucleotide sequence: TGTGCCAGCAGTTCAACCCAAGGGTACATAGCCAAAAACATTCAGTACTTC. This encodes CASSSTQGYIAKNIQYF. The chain joins TRBV27 to TRBJ2-4; D not resolved. Trimming removed 4 bases at V and 0 bases at J, with 16 bases between. The CDR3 spans 17 residues. The germline V gene encodes CDR1 MNHEY and CDR2 SMNVEV (reference sequence).

This chain connects TRBV28 to TRBJ1-1, with 7 bases aligning to TRBD1. After removal of 4 bases from V and 1 base from J, the junction contained 6 bases not matched to a gene. CDR1 is MDHEN and CDR2 is SYDVKM in the germline V gene. CDR3 length: 15 amino acids. CDR3 protein: CASSSQGRGNTEAFF. CDR3 sequence (DNA): TGTGCCAGCAGTTCACAGGGGCGGGGGAACACTGAAGCTTTCTTT.

This clone came up once. The chain has TRBV30 and TRBJ2-7; maybe TRBD1 (5 bases). Germline CDR1 is GTSNPN and CDR2 is SVGIG (reference sequence). CDR3 length equals 13 residues. The germline V and J ends were trimmed by 4 bases and 3 bases, with 13 bases remaining between them. As DNA, the CDR3 is TGTGCCTGGATATCCTGGCAGGGCTACGAGCAGTACTTC. Amino acid sequence: CAWISWQGYEQYF.

J is TRBJ1-3 and V is TRBV6-6; 7 bases fit TRBD1. J lost 2 bases, V lost 6 bases, and 4 bases had no gene match. The CDR3 has 14 residues. In germline, CDR1 is MNHNY, CDR2 SVGAGI (reference sequence). The DNA of the CDR3 is TGTGCCAGCAGCCTGACAGGGACTGGAAACACCATATATTTT. It codes for CASSLTGTGNTIYF.

The chain uses TRBV27 and TRBJ1-3; TRBD1 matches at 9 bases. Germline loops: CDR1 MNHEY, CDR2 SMNVEV (reference sequence). The CDR3 is made up of 16 amino acids. V dropped 2 bases and J dropped 0; count of bases not matched to a gene: 2. In nucleotides, the CDR3 is TGTGCCAGCAGTTTAGTGGGACAGGGCTCTGGAAACACCATATATTTT. Its translation: CASSLVGQGSGNTIYF.

This chain connects TRBV6-1 to TRBJ2-7; unclear D gene. V lost 3 bases and J lost 2, with 11 bases in between. Per germline, CDR1 MNHNS and CDR2 SASEGT. This CDR3 region has 14 residues. CDR3 bases: TGTGCCAGCAGTGATAGCCGGACGGCCTACGAGCAGTACTTC. It codes for CASSDSRTAYEQYF.

This clone was picked up one time. This rearrangement joins TRBV19 to TRBJ1-4, with unresolved D. CDR1 LNHDA and CDR2 SQIVND come from the germline V gene (reference sequence). The CDR3 is 14 residues long. V shed 6 bases and J shed 4 bases, with 12 bases lying between them. The CDR3 nucleotides read TGTGCCAGTAGCTGGCAACCGAATAATGAAAAACTGTTTTTT. Its translation is CASSWQPNNEKLFF.

The DNA of the CDR3 is TGTGCCATCAGTGGGGGCGTTGGTTGGCCCAGGAACACTGAAGCTTTCTTT. Translation: CAISGGVGWPRNTEAFF. V is TRBV10-3 and J is TRBJ1-1, with D possibly TRBD1 on 5 matching bases. Trimming took 4 bases from V and 1 from J, leaving 19 bases between them. The length of the CDR3 is 17 residues. Germline CDR1 reads ENHRY; CDR2 reads SYGVKD.

J is TRBJ2-2 and V is TRBV7-2, with no clear D. The CDR3 runs 12 residues. Germline assignment: CDR1 SGHTA and CDR2 FQGNSA. The germline V and J ends were trimmed by 3 bases and 1 base, with 0 bases remaining between them. Written as DNA, the CDR3 is TGTGCCAGCAGCTTGAACACCGGGGAGCTGTTTTTT. This gives the protein CASSLNTGELFF.

This clone was counted a single time. This chain uses TRBV19 with TRBJ1-1; 7 nucleotides agree with TRBD1. Germline CDR1 reads LNHDA; CDR2 reads SQIVND (reference sequence). There are 14 residues in the CDR3. J gave up 3 bases and V 5 bases, and 6 bases lay outside the gene matches. DNA for the CDR3: TGTGCCAGTAGTCCCTGGACAGGTGACACTGAAGCTTTCTTT. Residues: CASSPWTGDTEAFF.